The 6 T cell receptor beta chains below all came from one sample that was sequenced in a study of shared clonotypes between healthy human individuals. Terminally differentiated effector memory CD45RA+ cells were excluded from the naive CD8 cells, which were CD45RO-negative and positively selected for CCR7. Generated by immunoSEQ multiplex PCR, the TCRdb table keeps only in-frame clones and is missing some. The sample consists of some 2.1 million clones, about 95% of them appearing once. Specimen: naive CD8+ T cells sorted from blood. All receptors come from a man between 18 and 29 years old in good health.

This chain's CDR3 is CASSPGEGAGNTIYF. CDR3 sequence (DNA): TGTGCCAGCAGCCCGGGAGAGGGGGCTGGAAACACCATATATTTT. This chain uses TRBV5-4 with TRBJ1-3; a weak D match, TRBD1 (6 bases). The germline V gene has CDR1 SGHNT and CDR2 YYREEE (reference sequence). V was trimmed by 4 bases and J by 2 bases, leaving 13 bases between them. The CDR3 extends over 15 amino acids.

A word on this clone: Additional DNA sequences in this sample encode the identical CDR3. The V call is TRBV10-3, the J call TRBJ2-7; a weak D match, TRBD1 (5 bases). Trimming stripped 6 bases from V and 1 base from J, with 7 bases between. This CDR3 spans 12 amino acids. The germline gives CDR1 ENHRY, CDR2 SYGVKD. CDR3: CAIRTESYEQYF. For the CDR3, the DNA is TGTGCCATCAGGACAGAATCCTACGAGCAGTACTTC.

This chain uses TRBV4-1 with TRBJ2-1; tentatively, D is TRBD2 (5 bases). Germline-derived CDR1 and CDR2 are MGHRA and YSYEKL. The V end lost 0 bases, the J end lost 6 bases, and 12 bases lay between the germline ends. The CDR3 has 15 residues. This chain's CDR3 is CASSQEGDFLNEQFF. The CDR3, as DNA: TGCGCCAGCAGCCAAGAGGGAGACTTTCTCAATGAGCAGTTCTTC.

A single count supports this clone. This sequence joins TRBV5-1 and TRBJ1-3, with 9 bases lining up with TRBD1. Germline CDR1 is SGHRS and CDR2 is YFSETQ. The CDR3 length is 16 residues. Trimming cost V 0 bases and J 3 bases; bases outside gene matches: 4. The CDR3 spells CASSLGQGVFGNTIYF. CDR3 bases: TGCGCCAGCAGCTTGGGACAGGGGGTCTTTGGAAACACCATATATTTT.

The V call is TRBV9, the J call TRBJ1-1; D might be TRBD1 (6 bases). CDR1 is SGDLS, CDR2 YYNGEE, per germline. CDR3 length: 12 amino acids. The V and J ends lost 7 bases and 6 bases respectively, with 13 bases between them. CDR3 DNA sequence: TGTGCCAGCGGAACGGACAGAGCTGAAGCTTTCTTT. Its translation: CASGTDRAEAFF.

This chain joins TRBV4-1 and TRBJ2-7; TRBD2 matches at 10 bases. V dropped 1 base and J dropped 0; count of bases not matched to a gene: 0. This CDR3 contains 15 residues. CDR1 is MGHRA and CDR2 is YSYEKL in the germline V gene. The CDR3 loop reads CASSQASGSSYEQYF. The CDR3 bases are TGCGCCAGCAGCCAAGCTAGCGGGAGCTCCTACGAGCAGTACTTC.